Sequencing of this TCR beta chain was carried out in a study of T cells in Graves' hyperthyroidism and ophthalmopathy. Patients aged 18 to 65 had newly diagnosed hyperthyroidism lasting under 2 months. This clonotype was seen at least ten times. The CDR3 loop spans 19 amino acids. Germline loops: CDR1 MDHEN, CDR2 SYDVKM. Unmatched junction bases numbered 15, after V lost 6 bases and J lost 0 bases. Amplification yielded TCR beta CDR3 regions, with RNA transcripts as the source. TCR CDR3 underwent first-round RT-PCR with the HTBI primer set. Each CDR3 protein gets one entry after TCRdb re-called the multiplex PCR reads with MiXCR. Of about half a million distinct CDR3 sequences listed, around 20% are singletons.

The receptor was isolated from a man between 18 and 35 years old with Graves' hyperthyroidism. The sequenced material came from blood. V and J are TRBV28 and TRBJ1-2, with TRBD1 matching over 11 bases. The CDR3 sequence is CASSPQWTGGIGANYGYTF. CDR3 coding DNA: TGTGCCAGCAGCCCCCAATGGACAGGGGGCATTGGGGCTAACTATGGCTACACCTTC.